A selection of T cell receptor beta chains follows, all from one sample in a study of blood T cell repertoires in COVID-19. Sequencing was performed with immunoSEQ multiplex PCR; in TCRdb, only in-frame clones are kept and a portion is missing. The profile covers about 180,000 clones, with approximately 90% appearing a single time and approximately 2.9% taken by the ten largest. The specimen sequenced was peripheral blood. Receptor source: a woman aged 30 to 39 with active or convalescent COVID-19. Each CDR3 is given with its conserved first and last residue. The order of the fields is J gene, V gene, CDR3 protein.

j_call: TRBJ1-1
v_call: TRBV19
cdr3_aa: CASSGTGGTEAFF

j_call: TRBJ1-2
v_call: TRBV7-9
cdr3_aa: CASSYGELGGGYTF

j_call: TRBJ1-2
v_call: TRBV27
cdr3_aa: CASSLTGNYGYTF

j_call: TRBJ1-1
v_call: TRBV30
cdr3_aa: CAWSNLYPGVDTEAFF

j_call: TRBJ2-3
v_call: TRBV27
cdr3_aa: CASSPLELTDTQYF

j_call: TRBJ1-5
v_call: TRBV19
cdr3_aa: CASSSGTVNQPQHF

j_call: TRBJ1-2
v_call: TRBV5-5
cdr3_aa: CASSLFEQGAEGYTF

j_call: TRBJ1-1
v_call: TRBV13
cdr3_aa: CASSLPGAGTEAFF

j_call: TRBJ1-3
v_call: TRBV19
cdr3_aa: CASSMGEQGGNTIYF

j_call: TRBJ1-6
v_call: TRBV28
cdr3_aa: CASFMTGGNSPLHF

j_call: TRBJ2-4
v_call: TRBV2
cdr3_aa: CASSSDRNKNIQYF

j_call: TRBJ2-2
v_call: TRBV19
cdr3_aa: CASDPGQGESGELFF

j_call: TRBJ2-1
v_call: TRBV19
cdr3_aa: CASSIAPPAGTYNEQFF

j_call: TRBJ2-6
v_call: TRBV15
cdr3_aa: CATSRGGDSGANVLTF

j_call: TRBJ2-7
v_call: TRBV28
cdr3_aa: CASSSRRYEQYF

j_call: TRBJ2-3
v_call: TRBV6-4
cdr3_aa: CASSEGLDTDTQYF

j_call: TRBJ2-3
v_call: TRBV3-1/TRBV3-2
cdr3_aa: CASSPPVGGSTDTQYF

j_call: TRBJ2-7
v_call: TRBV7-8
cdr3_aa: CASSLPFARTYEQYF

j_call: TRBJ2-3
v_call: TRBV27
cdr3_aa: CASSSPGLAYSTDTQYF

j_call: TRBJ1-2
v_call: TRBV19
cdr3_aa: CASRIGQGDYGYTF

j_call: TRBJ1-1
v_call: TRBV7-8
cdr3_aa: CASSSVTGGNTEAFF

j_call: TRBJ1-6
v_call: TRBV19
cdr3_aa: CASSTSGGGSPLHF

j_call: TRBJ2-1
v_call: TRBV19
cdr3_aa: CASTFGTLSSYNEQFF

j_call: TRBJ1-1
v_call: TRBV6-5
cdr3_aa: CASSKQTGPNTEAFF

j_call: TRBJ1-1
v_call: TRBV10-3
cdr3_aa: CAISEGTLTGGTEAFF

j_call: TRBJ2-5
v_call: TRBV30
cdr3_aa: CAWSLYEAGAQGETQYF

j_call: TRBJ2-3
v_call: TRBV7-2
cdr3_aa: CASSKQTGAMVSRYF

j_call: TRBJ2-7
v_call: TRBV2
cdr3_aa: CASAGLAGLTYEQYF

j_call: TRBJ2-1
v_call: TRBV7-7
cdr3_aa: CASSATSGTYNEQFF

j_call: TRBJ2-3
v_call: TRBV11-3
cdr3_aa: CASSLTWGQDTQYF

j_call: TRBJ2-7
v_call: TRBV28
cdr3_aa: CASTGLAPHYEQYF

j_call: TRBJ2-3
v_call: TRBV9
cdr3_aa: CASILTTPPMGHRTDTQYF

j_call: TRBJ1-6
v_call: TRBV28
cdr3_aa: CATRTGGPSPLHF

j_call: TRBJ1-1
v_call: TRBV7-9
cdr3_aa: CASSLASGGLVEAFF

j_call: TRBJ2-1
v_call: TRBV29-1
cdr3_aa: CSVDGVGGKYNEQFF

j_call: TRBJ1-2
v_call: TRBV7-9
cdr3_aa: CASSFLDRDDYGYTF

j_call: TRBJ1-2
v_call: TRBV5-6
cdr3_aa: CASSYGTGGQGYGYTF

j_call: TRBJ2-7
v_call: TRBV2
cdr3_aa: CASSGGQAWEQYF

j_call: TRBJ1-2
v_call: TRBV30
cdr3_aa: CAWSGGSGTGKMANYGYTF

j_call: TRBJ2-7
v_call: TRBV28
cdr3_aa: CASNPTGNYYEQYF

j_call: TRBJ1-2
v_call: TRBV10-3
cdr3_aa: CATFGGITNYGYTF

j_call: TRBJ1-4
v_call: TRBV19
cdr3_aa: CASRKDRVSTNEKLFF

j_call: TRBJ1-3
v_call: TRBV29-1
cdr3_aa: CSVDTGGSGNTIYF

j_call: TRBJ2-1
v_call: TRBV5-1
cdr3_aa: CASSLIRGGRTGDEQFF

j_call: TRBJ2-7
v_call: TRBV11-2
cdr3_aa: CASSPDGELYEQYF

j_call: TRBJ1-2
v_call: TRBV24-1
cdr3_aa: CATSDGGTGRNNYGYTF

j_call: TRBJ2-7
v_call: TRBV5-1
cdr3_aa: CATRTDSPYEQYF

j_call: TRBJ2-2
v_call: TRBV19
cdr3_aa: CASMVLAGEASSTGELFF

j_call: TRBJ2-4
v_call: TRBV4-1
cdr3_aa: CASSQVGLAGRLDIQYF

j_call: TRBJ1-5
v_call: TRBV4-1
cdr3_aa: CASSQDLGASQPQHF

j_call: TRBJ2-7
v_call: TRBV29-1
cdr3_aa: CSVEGTGPYEQYF

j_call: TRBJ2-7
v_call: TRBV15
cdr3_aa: CATSKGSVDEQYF

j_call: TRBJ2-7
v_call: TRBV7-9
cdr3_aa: CASSPTIGQAVREQYF